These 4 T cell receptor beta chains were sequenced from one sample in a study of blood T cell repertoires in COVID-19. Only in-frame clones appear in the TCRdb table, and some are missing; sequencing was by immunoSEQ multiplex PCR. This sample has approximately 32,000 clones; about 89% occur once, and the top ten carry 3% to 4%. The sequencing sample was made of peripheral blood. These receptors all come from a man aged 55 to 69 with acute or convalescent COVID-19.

As DNA, the CDR3 is TGTGCCAGCAGTTATAGTCTCCCGACTAGCGGGAGCGGCGAGCAGTTCTTC. Its translation: CASSYSLPTSGSGEQFF. The rearrangement links TRBV6-2 or TRBV6-3 to TRBJ2-1; 12 positions agree with TRBD2. J lost 10 bases, V lost 3 bases, and 13 bases had no gene match. There are 17 residues in the CDR3. Germline CDR1 and CDR2: MNHEY and SVGEGT.

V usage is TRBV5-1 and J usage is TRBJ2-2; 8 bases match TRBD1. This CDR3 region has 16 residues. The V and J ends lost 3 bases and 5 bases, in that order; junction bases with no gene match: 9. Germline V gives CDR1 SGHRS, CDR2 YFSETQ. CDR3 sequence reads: CASSWRTGMVTGELFF. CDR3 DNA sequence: TGCGCCAGCAGCTGGAGGACAGGGATGGTAACCGGGGAGCTGTTTTTT. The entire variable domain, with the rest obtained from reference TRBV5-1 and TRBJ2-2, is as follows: KAGVTQTPRYLIKTRGQQVTLSCSPISGHRSVSWYQQTPGQGLQFLFEYFSETQRNKGNFPGRFSGRQFSNSRSEMNVSTLELGDSALYLCASSWRTGMVTGELFFGEGSRLTVL.

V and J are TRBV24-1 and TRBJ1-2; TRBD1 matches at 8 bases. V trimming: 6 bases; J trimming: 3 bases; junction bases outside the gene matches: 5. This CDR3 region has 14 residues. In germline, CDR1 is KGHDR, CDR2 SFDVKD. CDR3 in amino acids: CATSPKQGDYGYTF. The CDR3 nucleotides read TGTGCCACCAGTCCGAAACAGGGGGACTATGGCTACACCTTC.

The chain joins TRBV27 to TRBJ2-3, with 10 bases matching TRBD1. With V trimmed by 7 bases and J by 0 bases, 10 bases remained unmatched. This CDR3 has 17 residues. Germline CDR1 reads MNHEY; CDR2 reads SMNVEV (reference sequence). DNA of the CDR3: TGTGCCAGCATCGGACAGGGGGATAGACAAAGCACAGATACGCAGTATTTT. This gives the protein CASIGQGDRQSTDTQYF.